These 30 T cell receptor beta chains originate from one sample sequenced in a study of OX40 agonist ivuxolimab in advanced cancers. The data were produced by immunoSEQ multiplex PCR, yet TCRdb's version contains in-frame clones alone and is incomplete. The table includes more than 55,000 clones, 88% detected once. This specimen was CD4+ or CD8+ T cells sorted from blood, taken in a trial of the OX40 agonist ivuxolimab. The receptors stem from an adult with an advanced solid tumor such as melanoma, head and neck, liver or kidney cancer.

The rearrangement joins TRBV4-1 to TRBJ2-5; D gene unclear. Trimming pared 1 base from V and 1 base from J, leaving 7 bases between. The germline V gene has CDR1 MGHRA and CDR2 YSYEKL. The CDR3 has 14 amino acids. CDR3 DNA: TGCGCCAGCAGCCAAGCTGTTACCCAAGAGACCCAGTACTTC. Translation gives CASSQAVTQETQYF.

The DNA for the CDR3 is TGCAGTGGGACCATACAAGAGACCCAGTACTTC. This translates into CSGTIQETQYF. The gene calls are TRBV20-1 and TRBJ2-5, with D hard to call. V was shortened by 7 bases and J by 2 bases, with 8 bases between the two germline ends. Germline V gives CDR1 DFQATT, CDR2 SNEGSKA (reference sequence). This CDR3 is 11 amino acids long.

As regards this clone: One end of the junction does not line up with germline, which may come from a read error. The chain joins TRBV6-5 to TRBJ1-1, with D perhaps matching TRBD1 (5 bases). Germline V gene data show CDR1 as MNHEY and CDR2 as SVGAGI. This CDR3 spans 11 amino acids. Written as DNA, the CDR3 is TGTGCCAGCAGTTACTCGAATGGGGCGCATTTC. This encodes CASSYSNGAHF.

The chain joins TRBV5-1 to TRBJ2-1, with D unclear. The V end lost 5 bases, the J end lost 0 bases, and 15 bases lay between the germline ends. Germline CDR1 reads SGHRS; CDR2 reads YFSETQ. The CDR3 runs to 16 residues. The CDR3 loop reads CASSPSGASSYNEQFF. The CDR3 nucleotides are TGCGCCAGCAGTCCCTCGGGTGCAAGCTCCTACAATGAGCAGTTCTTC.

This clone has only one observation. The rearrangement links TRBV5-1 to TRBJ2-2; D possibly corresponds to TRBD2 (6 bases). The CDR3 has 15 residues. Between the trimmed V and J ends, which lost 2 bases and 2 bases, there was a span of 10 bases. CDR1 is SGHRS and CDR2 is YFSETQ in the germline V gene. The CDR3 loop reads CASSFLGGNTGELFF. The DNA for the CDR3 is TGCGCCAGCAGCTTTCTCGGGGGAAACACCGGGGAGCTGTTTTTT. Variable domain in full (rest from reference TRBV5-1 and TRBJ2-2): KAGVTQTPRYLIKTRGQQVTLSCSPISGHRSVSWYQQTPGQGLQFLFEYFSETQRNKGNFPGRFSGRQFSNSRSEMNVSTLELGDSALYLCASSFLGGNTGELFFGEGSRLTVL.

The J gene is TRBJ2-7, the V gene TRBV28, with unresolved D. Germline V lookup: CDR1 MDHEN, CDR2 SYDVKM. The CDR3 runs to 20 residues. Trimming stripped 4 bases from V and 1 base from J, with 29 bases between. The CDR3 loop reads CASSSYSPLGPLKNSYEQYF. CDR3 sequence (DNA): TGTGCCAGCAGTTCCTATTCTCCACTCGGACCGCTAAAAAATTCCTACGAGCAGTACTTC. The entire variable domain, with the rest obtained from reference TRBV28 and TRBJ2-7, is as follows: DVKVTQSSRYLVKRTGEKVFLECVQDMDHENMFWYRQDPGLGLRLIYFSYDVKMKEKGDIPEGYSVSREKKERFSLILESASTNQTSMYLCASSSYSPLGPLKNSYEQYFGPGTRLTVT.

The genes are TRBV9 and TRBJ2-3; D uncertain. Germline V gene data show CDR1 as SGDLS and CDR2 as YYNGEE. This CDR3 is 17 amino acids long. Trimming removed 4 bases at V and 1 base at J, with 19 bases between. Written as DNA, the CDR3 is TGTGCCAGCAGCCTCAGAGACTCCCGTTCCGGCACAGATACGCAGTATTTT. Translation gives CASSLRDSRSGTDTQYF.

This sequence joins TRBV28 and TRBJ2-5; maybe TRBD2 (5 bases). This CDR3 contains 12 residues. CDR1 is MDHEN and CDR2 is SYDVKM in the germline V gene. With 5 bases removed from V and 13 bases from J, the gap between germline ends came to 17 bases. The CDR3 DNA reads TGTGCCAGCAGTGGAGTTCGAGGGCGGCGGTACTTC. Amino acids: CASSGVRGRRYF. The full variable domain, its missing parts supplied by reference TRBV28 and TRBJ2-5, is DVKVTQSSRYLVKRTGEKVFLECVQDMDHENMFWYRQDPGLGLRLIYFSYDVKMKEKGDIPEGYSVSREKKERFSLILESASTNQTSMYLCASSGVRGRRYFGPGTRLLVL.

The CDR3 sequence is CASSLSGGLNEQYF. The CDR3 DNA sequence: TGCGCCAGCAGCTTATCGGGAGGGCTCAACGAGCAGTACTTC. The rearrangement joins TRBV5-1 to TRBJ2-7; TRBD2 agrees at 8 bases. Germline CDR1 reads SGHRS; CDR2 reads YFSETQ. J lost 5 bases, V lost 2 bases, and 6 bases had no gene match. The CDR3 extends over 14 amino acids.

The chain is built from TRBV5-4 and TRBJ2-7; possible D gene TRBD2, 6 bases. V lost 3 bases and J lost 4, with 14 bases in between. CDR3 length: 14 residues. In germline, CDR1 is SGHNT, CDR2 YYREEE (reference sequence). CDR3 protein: CASSSDGTGYEQYF. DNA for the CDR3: TGTGCCAGCAGCTCGGACGGGACTGGATACGAGCAGTACTTC.

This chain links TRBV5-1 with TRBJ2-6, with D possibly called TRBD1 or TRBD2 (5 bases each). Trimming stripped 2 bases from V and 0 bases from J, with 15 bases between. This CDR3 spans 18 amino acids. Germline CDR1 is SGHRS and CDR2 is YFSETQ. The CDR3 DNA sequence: TGCGCCAGCAGCTTACTTGGGACGCCCGACTCTGGGGCCAACGTCCTGACTTTC. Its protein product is CASSLLGTPDSGANVLTF.

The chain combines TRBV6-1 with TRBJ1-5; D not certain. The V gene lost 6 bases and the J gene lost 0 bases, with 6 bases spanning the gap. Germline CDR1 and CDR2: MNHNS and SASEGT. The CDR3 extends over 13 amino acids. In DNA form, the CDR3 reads TGTGCCAGCAGCGGACCTAGCAATCAGCCCCAGCATTTT. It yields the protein CASSGPSNQPQHF.

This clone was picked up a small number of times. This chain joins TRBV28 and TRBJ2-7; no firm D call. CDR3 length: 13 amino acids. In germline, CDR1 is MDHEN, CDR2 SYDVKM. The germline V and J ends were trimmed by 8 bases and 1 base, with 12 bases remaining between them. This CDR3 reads CASSTSWSYEQYF. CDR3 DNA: TGTGCCAGCTCAACCTCCTGGTCCTACGAGCAGTACTTC. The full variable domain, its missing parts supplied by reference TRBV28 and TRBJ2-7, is DVKVTQSSRYLVKRTGEKVFLECVQDMDHENMFWYRQDPGLGLRLIYFSYDVKMKEKGDIPEGYSVSREKKERFSLILESASTNQTSMYLCASSTSWSYEQYFGPGTRLTVT.

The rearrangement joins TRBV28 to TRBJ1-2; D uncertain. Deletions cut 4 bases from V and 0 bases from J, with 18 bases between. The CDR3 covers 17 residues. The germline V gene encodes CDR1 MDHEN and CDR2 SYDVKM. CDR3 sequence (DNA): TGTGCCAGCAGTTCCCCGAGTGAGGGCGGGTCTAACTATGGCTACACCTTC. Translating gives CASSSPSEGGSNYGYTF.

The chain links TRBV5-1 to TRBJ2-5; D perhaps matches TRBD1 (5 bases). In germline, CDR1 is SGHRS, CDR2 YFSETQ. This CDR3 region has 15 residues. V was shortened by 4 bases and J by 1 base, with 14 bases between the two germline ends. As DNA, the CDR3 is TGCGCCAGCAGCCGTATTACAGGTAGCCAAGAGACCCAGTACTTC. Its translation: CASSRITGSQETQYF.

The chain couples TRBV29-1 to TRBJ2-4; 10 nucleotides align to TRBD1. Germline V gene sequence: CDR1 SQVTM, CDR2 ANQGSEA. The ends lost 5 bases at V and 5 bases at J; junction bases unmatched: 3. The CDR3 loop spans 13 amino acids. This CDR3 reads CSVLGTGENIQYF. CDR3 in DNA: TGCAGCGTTCTCGGGACAGGGGAAAACATTCAGTACTTC.

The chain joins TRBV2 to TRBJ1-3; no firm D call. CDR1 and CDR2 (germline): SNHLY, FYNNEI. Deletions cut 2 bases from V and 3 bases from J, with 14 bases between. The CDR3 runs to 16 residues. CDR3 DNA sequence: TGTGCCAGCAGTGAAACCGCGAGGTATAATGGAAACACCATATATTTT. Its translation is CASSETARYNGNTIYF. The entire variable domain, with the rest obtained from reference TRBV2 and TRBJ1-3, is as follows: EPEVTQTPSHQVTQMGQEVILRCVPISNHLYFYWYRQILGQKVEFLVSFYNNEISEKSEIFDDQFSVERPDGSNFTLKIRSTKLEDSAMYFCASSETARYNGNTIYFGEGSWLTVV.

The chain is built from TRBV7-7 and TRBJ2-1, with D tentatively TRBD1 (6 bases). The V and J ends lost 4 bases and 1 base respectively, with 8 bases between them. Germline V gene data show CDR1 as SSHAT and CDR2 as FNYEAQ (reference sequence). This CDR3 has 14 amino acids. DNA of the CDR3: TGTGCCAGCAGCTATGACAGGTCCTACAATGAGCAGTTCTTC. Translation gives CASSYDRSYNEQFF.

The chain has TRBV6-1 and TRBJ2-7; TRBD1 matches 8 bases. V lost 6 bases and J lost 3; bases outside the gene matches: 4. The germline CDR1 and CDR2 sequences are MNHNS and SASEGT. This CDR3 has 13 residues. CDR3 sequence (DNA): TGTGCCAGCAGGCTAGGACAGGGCTACGAGCAGTACTTC. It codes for CASRLGQGYEQYF.

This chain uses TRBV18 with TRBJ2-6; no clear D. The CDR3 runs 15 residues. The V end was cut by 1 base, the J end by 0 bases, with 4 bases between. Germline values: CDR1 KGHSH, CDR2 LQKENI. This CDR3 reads CASSPQSSGANVLTF. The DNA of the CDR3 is TGTGCCAGCTCACCACAAAGCTCTGGGGCCAACGTCCTGACTTTC.

CDR3 region: CASSPTGTNYGYTF. The DNA of the CDR3 is TGTGCCAGCAGCCCTACAGGGACTAACTATGGCTACACCTTC. The rearrangement uses TRBV6-4 and TRBJ1-2; weak D call: TRBD1 (6 bases). The germline V gene has CDR1 MRHNA and CDR2 SNTAGT. Trimming took 6 bases from V and 0 from J, leaving 11 bases between them. The CDR3 sequence is 14 residues long.

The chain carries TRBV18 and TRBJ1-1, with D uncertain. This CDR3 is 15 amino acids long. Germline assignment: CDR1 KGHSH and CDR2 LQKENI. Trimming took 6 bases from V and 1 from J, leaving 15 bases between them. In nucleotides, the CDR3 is TGTGCCAGCTCCCCTCAACCATGGCAGAACACTGAAGCTTTCTTT. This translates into CASSPQPWQNTEAFF. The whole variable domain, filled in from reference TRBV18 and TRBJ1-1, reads NAGVMQNPRHLVRRRGQEARLRCSPMKGHSHVYWYRQLPEEGLKFMVYLQKENIIDESGMPKERFSAEFPKEGPSILRIQQVVRGDSAAYFCASSPQPWQNTEAFFGQGTRLTVV.

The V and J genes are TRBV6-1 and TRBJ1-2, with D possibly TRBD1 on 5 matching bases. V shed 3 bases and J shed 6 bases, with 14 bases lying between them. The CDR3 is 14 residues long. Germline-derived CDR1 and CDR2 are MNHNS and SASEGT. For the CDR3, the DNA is TGTGCCAGCAGTGACAGGGCAGAAGTCCATGGCTACACCTTC. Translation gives CASSDRAEVHGYTF.

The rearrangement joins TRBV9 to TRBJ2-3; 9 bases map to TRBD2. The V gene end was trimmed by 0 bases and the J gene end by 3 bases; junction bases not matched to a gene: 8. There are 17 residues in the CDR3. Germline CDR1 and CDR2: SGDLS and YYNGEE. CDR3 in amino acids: CASSVVGSGSGTDTQYF. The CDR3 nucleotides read TGTGCCAGCAGCGTAGTGGGTAGCGGGAGTGGAACAGATACGCAGTATTTT. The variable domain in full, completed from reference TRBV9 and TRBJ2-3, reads DSGVTQTPKHLITATGQRVTLRCSPRSGDLSVYWYQQSLDQGLQFLIQYYNGEERAKGNILERFSAQQFPDLHSELNLSSLELGDSALYFCASSVVGSGSGTDTQYFGPGTRLTVL.

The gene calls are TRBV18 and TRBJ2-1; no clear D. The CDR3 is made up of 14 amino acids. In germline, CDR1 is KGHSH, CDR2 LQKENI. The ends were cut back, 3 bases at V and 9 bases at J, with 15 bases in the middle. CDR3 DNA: TGTGCCAGCTCACCCCTCGGTGGCTTCGGTGAGCAGTTCTTC. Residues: CASSPLGGFGEQFF.

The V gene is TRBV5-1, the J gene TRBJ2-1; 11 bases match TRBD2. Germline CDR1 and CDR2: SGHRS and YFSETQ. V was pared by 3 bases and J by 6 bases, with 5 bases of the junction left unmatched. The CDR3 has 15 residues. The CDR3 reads CASSSLAGGLNEQFF. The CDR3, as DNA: TGCGCCAGCAGCTCCCTAGCGGGAGGTCTCAATGAGCAGTTCTTC.

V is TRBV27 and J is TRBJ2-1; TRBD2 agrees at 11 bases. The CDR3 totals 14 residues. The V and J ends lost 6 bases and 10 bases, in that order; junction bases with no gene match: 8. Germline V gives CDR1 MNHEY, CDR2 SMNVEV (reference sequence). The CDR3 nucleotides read TGTGCCAGCAGACTAGCGGGGGCCACCCGGGAGCAGTTCTTC. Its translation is CASRLAGATREQFF.

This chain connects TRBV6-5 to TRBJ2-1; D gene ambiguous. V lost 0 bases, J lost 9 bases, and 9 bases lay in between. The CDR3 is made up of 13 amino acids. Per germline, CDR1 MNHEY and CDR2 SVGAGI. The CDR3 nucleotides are TGTGCCAGCAGTTACTCGAGACCGGGTGAGCAGTTCTTC. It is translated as CASSYSRPGEQFF.

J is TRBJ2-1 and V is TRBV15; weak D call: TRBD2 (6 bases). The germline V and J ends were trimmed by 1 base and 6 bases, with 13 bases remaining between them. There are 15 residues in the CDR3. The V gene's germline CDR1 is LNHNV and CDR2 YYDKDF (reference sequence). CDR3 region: CATSRVGGGSNEQFF. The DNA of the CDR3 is TGTGCCACCAGCAGAGTTGGGGGAGGTAGCAATGAGCAGTTCTTC.

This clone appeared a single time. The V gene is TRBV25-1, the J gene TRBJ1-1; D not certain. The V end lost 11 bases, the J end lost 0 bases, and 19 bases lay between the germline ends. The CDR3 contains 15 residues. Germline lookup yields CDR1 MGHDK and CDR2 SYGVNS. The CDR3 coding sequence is TGTGCCCTTGCGGCCAGCTCAAATATGAACACTGAAGCTTTCTTT. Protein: CALAASSNMNTEAFF. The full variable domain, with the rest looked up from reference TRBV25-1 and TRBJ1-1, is EADIYQTPRYLVIGTGKKITLECSQTMGHDKMYWYQQDPGMELHLIHYSYGVNSTEKGDLSSESTVSRIRTEHFPLTLESARPSHTSQYLCALAASSNMNTEAFFGQGTRLTVV.